These 28 T cell receptor beta chains originate from one sample sequenced in a study of blood T cell repertoires in COVID-19. Method: immunoSEQ multiplex PCR; TCRdb's copy keeps in-frame clones and lacks some. Found here are tens of thousands of clones, about 90% of them singletons; the top ten hold 5% to 6.5%. The sample consisted of peripheral blood. The receptors were gathered from a man between 50 and 59 years old with acute or convalescent COVID-19.

V and J are TRBV5-8 and TRBJ2-3; TRBD2 matches at 8 bases. Germline CDR1 SGHTS, CDR2 YDEGEE. Trimming removed 10 bases from V and 3 bases from J; junction bases left unmatched: 22. The CDR3 contains 18 residues. DNA of the CDR3: TGTGCCCAGCAGCCACCCCGCCGGGCCAGCGGGAGAACAGATACGCAGTATTTT. Translation gives CAQQPPRRASGRTDTQYF.

This chain connects TRBV2 to TRBJ2-3; 11 positions match TRBD2. Unmatched junction bases numbered 16, after V lost 1 base and J lost 4 bases. Per the germline V gene, CDR1 is SNHLY and CDR2 is FYNNEI. This CDR3 comprises 20 residues. CDR3 in amino acids: CASSEVGSLAGGVWADTQYF. CDR3 DNA sequence: TGTGCCAGCAGTGAAGTGGGTAGTCTAGCGGGAGGAGTGTGGGCAGATACGCAGTATTTT.

The chain is built from TRBV7-8 and TRBJ1-2, with 10 bases that match TRBD1. CDR1 is SGHVS and CDR2 is FQNEAQ in the germline V gene. The trim removed 3 bases at V and 7 bases at J, leaving 14 bases unmatched. The length of the CDR3 is 17 residues. The CDR3 is CASSFRPGQGIGSGYTF. The DNA of the CDR3 is TGTGCCAGCAGCTTTAGACCGGGACAGGGGATTGGGAGTGGCTACACCTTC. Looking up the rest from reference TRBV7-8 and TRBJ1-2 gives the full variable domain: GAGVSQSPRYKVAKRGQDVALRCDPISGHVSLFWYQQALGQGPEFLTYFQNEAQLDKSGLPSDRFFAERPEGSVSTLKIQRTQQEDSAVYLCASSFRPGQGIGSGYTFGSGTRLTVV.

The chain employs TRBV5-1 and TRBJ2-7, with D perhaps matching TRBD2 (5 bases). Germline CDR1 reads SGHRS; CDR2 reads YFSETQ. V was cut by 2 bases and J by 5 bases, with 11 bases left in between. The CDR3 totals 13 residues. In DNA form, the CDR3 reads TGCGCCAGCAGCTTCCGGACTCTCGACGAGCAGTACTTC. It specifies CASSFRTLDEQYF.

The chain combines TRBV11-3 with TRBJ2-1; possible D gene TRBD2, 5 bases. Trimming left V 7 bases short and J 9 bases short, with 13 bases between. Germline CDR1 is SGHNT and CDR2 is YENEEA. This CDR3 contains 12 residues. The CDR3 coding sequence is TGTGCCAGCAACAAAAGAGGAGGTGAGCAGTTCTTC. Protein sequence: CASNKRGGEQFF.

The chain links TRBV7-9 to TRBJ1-3; 7 bases align to TRBD1. Germline-derived CDR1 and CDR2 are SEHNR and FQNEAQ (reference sequence). J was trimmed by 0 bases and V by 5 bases; bases with no gene match: 10. There are 17 residues in the CDR3. This chain's CDR3 is CASSRQGGRGSGNTIYF. DNA for the CDR3: TGTGCCAGCAGCCGACAGGGCGGTAGGGGCTCTGGAAACACCATATATTTT.

This chain links TRBV5-5 with TRBJ1-4, with D possibly TRBD1 on 5 matching bases. This CDR3 is built from 14 residues. V dropped 4 bases and J dropped 7 bases, with 14 bases sitting between them. In germline, CDR1 is SGHKS, CDR2 YYEKEE (reference sequence). The CDR3 spells CASSPGTFGEKLFF. The CDR3 DNA follows: TGTGCCAGCAGCCCCGGGACTTTCGGTGAAAAACTGTTTTTT.

This chain joins TRBV27 and TRBJ2-7; 10 bases agree with TRBD2. This CDR3 comprises 21 residues. Germline assignment: CDR1 MNHEY and CDR2 SMNVEV (reference sequence). The V gene end was trimmed by 4 bases and the J gene end by 5 bases; junction bases not matched to a gene: 26. The CDR3: CASSSIPPVGLAGVIRDEQYF. The CDR3 bases are TGTGCCAGCAGTTCTATACCCCCTGTAGGGCTAGCGGGAGTAATCAGAGACGAGCAGTACTTC.

The chain employs TRBV5-1 and TRBJ1-1, with 8 bases aligning to TRBD1. V dropped 0 bases and J dropped 6; count of bases not matched to a gene: 7. Germline loops: CDR1 SGHRS, CDR2 YFSETQ. The length of the CDR3 is 15 residues. The CDR3 protein is CASSLDGQGGPEAFF. In nucleotides, the CDR3 is TGCGCCAGCAGCTTGGACGGACAGGGCGGACCTGAAGCTTTCTTT.

The rearrangement uses TRBV7-8 and TRBJ2-7; TRBD1 agrees at 7 bases. CDR1 and CDR2 (germline): SGHVS, FQNEAQ. This CDR3 spans 14 amino acids. V shed 1 base and J 3 bases; nucleotides not matched to a gene: 3. CDR3 in amino acids: CASSLVPGGYEQYF. The CDR3 bases are TGTGCCAGCAGCTTAGTACCAGGGGGCTACGAGCAGTACTTC.

The V and J genes are TRBV5-6 and TRBJ1-4, with TRBD1 matching over 7 bases. This CDR3 has 16 amino acids. Looked up from germline, CDR1 is SGHDT and CDR2 is YYEEEE. V lost 0 bases and J lost 6; bases outside the gene matches: 8. CDR3 sequence: CASSLGKGAPDEKLFF. CDR3 bases: TGTGCCAGCAGCTTGGGAAAGGGGGCGCCTGATGAAAAACTGTTTTTT.

The chain carries TRBV13 and TRBJ1-1; 7 bases fit TRBD1. The CDR3 spans 16 residues. CDR1 and CDR2 from the germline V gene are PRHDT and FYEKMQ (reference sequence). Germline trimming cut 4 bases from V and 0 bases from J; bases unmatched to any gene: 8. The CDR3 sequence: CASSSQTGNMNTEAFF. The CDR3 DNA follows: TGTGCCAGCAGCTCCCAGACAGGGAATATGAACACTGAAGCTTTCTTT.

The rearrangement uses TRBV11-2 and TRBJ1-1; the D gene is possibly TRBD1 (5 bases). The CDR3 extends over 14 amino acids. CDR1 and CDR2 (germline): SGHAT, FQNNGV. V lost 1 base, J lost 10 bases, and 16 bases lay in between. This CDR3 reads CASSLVGGTYSAFF. The DNA for the CDR3 is TGTGCCAGCAGCTTAGTTGGGGGGACCTACTCAGCTTTCTTT.

V and J are TRBV19 and TRBJ2-4, with D unclear. The CDR3 spans 13 residues. The ends were cut back, 5 bases at V and 3 bases at J, with 8 bases in the middle. From germline, CDR1 is LNHDA and CDR2 SQIVND (reference sequence). DNA of the CDR3: TGTGCCAGTAGTGGTGCAGACAAAAACATTCAGTACTTC. It yields the protein CASSGADKNIQYF. Variable domain in full (rest from reference TRBV19 and TRBJ2-4): DGGITQSPKYLFRKEGQNVTLSCEQNLNHDAMYWYRQDPGQGLRLIYYSQIVNDFQKGDIAEGYSVSREKKESFPLTVTSAQKNPTAFYLCASSGADKNIQYFGAGTRLSVL.

The CDR3 region has the DNA TGTGCCAGCAGCTTAGGAACGGGGGGCGGAGAGACCCAGTACTTC. Protein: CASSLGTGGGETQYF. The gene calls are TRBV11-3 and TRBJ2-5; D is perhaps TRBD2 (7 bases). The germline CDR1 and CDR2 sequences are SGHNT and YENEEA. The CDR3 has 15 amino acids. V lost 1 base and J 4 bases, leaving 13 bases between the germline ends.

The V and J genes are TRBV5-1 and TRBJ2-2; TRBD2 aligns across 8 bases. CDR3 size: 14 residues. Trimming removed 4 bases from V and 7 bases from J; junction bases left unmatched: 6. The germline CDR1 and CDR2 sequences are SGHRS and YFSETQ. The DNA of the CDR3 is TGCGCCAGCAGCGAAACTAGCGGATACGGGGAGCTGTTTTTT. Its protein product is CASSETSGYGELFF.

The chain combines TRBV30 with TRBJ1-5; tentative D call: TRBD1 (5 bases). The CDR3 sequence is 16 residues long. Trimming shortened V by 0 bases and J by 2 bases, and 14 bases separated the two germline ends. Germline CDR1 and CDR2: GTSNPN and SVGIG (reference sequence). This CDR3 reads CAWSVGGKDRNQPQHF. CDR3 coding DNA: TGTGCCTGGAGTGTCGGGGGTAAGGACCGCAATCAGCCCCAGCATTTT. Supplemented by reference TRBV30 and TRBJ1-5, the full variable domain reads SQTIHQWPATLVQPVGSPLSLECTVEGTSNPNLYWYRQAAGRGLQLLFYSVGIGQISSEVPQNLSASRPQDRQFILSSKKLLLSDSGFYLCAWSVGGKDRNQPQHFGDGTRLSIL.

This chain connects TRBV9 to TRBJ2-2; 13 bases are shared with TRBD2. The germline V gene encodes CDR1 SGDLS and CDR2 YYNGEE. The CDR3 runs 16 residues. V was clipped by 4 bases and J by 4 bases; unmatched bases: 4. The DNA of the CDR3 is TGTGCCAGCAGCCCGCGGACTAGCGGGGGCACCGGGGAGCTGTTTTTT. It translates to CASSPRTSGGTGELFF.

The chain uses TRBV18 and TRBJ2-1; 9 nucleotides line up with TRBD2. V trimming: 3 bases; J trimming: 8 bases; junction bases outside the gene matches: 11. Germline CDR1 is KGHSH and CDR2 is LQKENI. This CDR3 region has 16 residues. The CDR3: CASSPLLAGNVDEQFF. The CDR3 DNA reads TGTGCCAGCTCACCCCTTCTAGCGGGAAACGTAGATGAGCAGTTCTTC.

This rearrangement joins TRBV5-1 to TRBJ1-6, with D possibly matching TRBD1 (5 bases). V was pared by 7 bases and J by 0 bases, with 14 bases between. The CDR3 spans 16 residues. Germline V gene lookup returns CDR1 SGHRS and CDR2 YFSETQ. The CDR3 coding sequence is TGCGCCAGCGGGGCAGAAAGCTTCTCCTATAATTCACCCCTCCACTTT. This encodes CASGAESFSYNSPLHF.

This chain uses TRBV5-8 with TRBJ1-4; TRBD1 agrees at 8 bases. V shed 3 bases, J shed 5 bases, and the junction held 12 bases outside the gene matches. Germline V gene lookup returns CDR1 SGHTS and CDR2 YDEGEE. CDR3 length: 17 residues. The CDR3 DNA is TGTGCCAGCAGCTCCGGGACAGGCTCGTCTGTAAATGAAAAACTGTTTTTT. Translated: CASSSGTGSSVNEKLFF.

CDR3 loop: CASSGGSNGRYF. The CDR3 DNA is TGTGCCAGCAGTGGGGGGTCTAACGGCAGGTACTTC. The gene calls are TRBV6-6 and TRBJ2-7; D perhaps matches TRBD2 (6 bases). The CDR3 loop spans 12 amino acids. CDR1 is MNHNY and CDR2 is SVGAGI in the germline V gene (reference sequence). The V end was cut by 5 bases, the J end by 12 bases, with 17 bases between.

This clone has a handful of counts. This sequence joins TRBV7-9 and TRBJ2-7, with 8 bases lining up with TRBD1. CDR1 SEHNR and CDR2 FQNEAQ come from the germline V gene (reference sequence). Trimming took 5 bases from V and 1 from J; bases not matched to a gene: 13. The CDR3 extends over 17 amino acids. In DNA form, the CDR3 reads TGTGCCAGCAGCCGACAGGGGTTTCAGGGACTTTCCTACGAGCAGTACTTC. Residues: CASSRQGFQGLSYEQYF.

This clone appeared a single time. The chain uses TRBV11-2 and TRBJ2-1; 9 bases match TRBD2. Germline loops: CDR1 SGHAT, CDR2 FQNNGV. The CDR3 extends over 14 amino acids. The V and J ends lost 1 base and 15 bases, in that order; junction bases with no gene match: 10. In DNA form, the CDR3 reads TGTGCCAGCAGCTTAGCCCTCGGGGCGGGAGGGGGGTTCTTC. This sequence encodes CASSLALGAGGGFF. Full variable domain (outside the CDR3, taken from reference TRBV11-2 and TRBJ2-1): EAGVAQSPRYKIIEKRQSVAFWCNPISGHATLYWYQQILGQGPKLLIQFQNNGVVDDSQLPKDRFSAERLKGVDSTLKIQPAKLEDSAVYLCASSLALGAGGGFFGPGTRLTVL.

The rearrangement links TRBV6-6 to TRBJ1-2; TRBD1 is a possible D gene (6 bases). CDR1 is MNHNY and CDR2 is SVGAGI in the germline V gene (reference sequence). The CDR3 has 14 amino acids. Trimming took off 6 bases at V and 4 bases at J, with 15 bases between the two ends. This CDR3 is CASSRGQSPYGYTF. The CDR3 DNA is TGTGCCAGCAGCCGCGGACAGTCTCCCTATGGCTACACCTTC.

In this sample, this clone turned up a few times. The rearrangement uses TRBV19 and TRBJ1-1; no firm D call. The CDR3 has 12 residues. Germline V gene lookup returns CDR1 LNHDA and CDR2 SQIVND (reference sequence). With 6 bases removed from V and 2 bases from J, the gap between germline ends came to 7 bases. The CDR3 bases are TGTGCCAGTAGCTACAGCAACACTGAAGCTTTCTTT. This translates into CASSYSNTEAFF.

This clone appeared a single time. This sequence joins TRBV4-1 and TRBJ2-1; 12 bases fit TRBD2. CDR1 MGHRA and CDR2 YSYEKL come from the germline V gene. J lost 4 bases, V lost 0 bases, and 7 bases had no gene match. The CDR3 runs 18 residues. The CDR3: CASSQDPSGTSGYNEQFF. The CDR3 region has the DNA TGCGCCAGCAGCCAAGATCCTTCCGGGACTAGCGGGTACAATGAGCAGTTCTTC.

The chain couples TRBV5-1 to TRBJ2-1; TRBD2 matches 7 bases. CDR1 is SGHRS, CDR2 YFSETQ, per germline. Germline trimming cut 0 bases from V and 5 bases from J; bases unmatched to any gene: 5. The CDR3 is made up of 15 amino acids. In DNA form, the CDR3 reads TGCGCCAGCAGCTTGGGGTTAGCGGGTAACAATGAGCAGTTCTTC. This codes for CASSLGLAGNNEQFF.